The next 18 T cell receptor beta chains were all read from a single sample in a study of T cells in Graves' hyperthyroidism and ophthalmopathy. RNA transcripts gave rise to amplified TCR beta CDR3 regions. RT-PCR in the first round (using the HTBI primer set) targeted the TCR CDR3. TCRdb processed the multiplex PCR reads anew with MiXCR; each CDR3 protein has one entry. This sample has about 710,000 distinct CDR3 sequences; about a sixth occur once, and the top ten carry around 7.7%. The sequenced sample was blood. The origin of the receptors is a man between 18 and 35 years old with Graves' hyperthyroidism.

This clonotype was observed at least ten times. V is TRBV29-1 and J is TRBJ2-1, with 9 bases that match TRBD2. The CDR3 is made up of 16 amino acids. Trimming at V came to 3 bases and at J to 2 bases, leaving 8 bases not matched to a gene. CDR1 and CDR2 (germline): SQVTM, ANQGSEA. Written as DNA, the CDR3 is TGCAGCGTTGAGTCGGCGGGAGGGAGTACCTACAATGAGCAGTTCTTC. This encodes CSVESAGGSTYNEQFF.

This clonotype was detected ten times or more. The J gene is TRBJ1-1, the V gene TRBV11-3; 8 bases are a match to TRBD1. V shed 4 bases and J 0 bases; nucleotides not matched to a gene: 7. The CDR3 spans 16 residues. Germline V lookup: CDR1 SGHNT, CDR2 YENEEA. This CDR3 reads CASSSGGRYMNTEAFF. CDR3 nucleotides: TGTGCCAGCAGCTCAGGGGGCCGCTACATGAACACTGAAGCTTTCTTT. The whole variable domain, filled in from reference TRBV11-3 and TRBJ1-1, reads EAGVVQSPRYKIIEKKQPVAFWCNPISGHNTLYWYLQNLGQGPELLIRYENEEAVDDSQLPKDRFSAERLKGVDSTLKIQPAELGDSAVYLCASSSGGRYMNTEAFFGQGTRLTVV.

In this sample, this clonotype turned up many times. The chain carries TRBV12-3 or TRBV12-4 and TRBJ1-1; 7 bases are shared with TRBD1. This CDR3 spans 15 amino acids. The J segment lost 4 bases and the V segment lost 1 base, leaving 6 bases of the junction unmatched. This CDR3 is CASSLGDSRGTEAFF. As DNA, the CDR3 is TGTGCCAGCAGTTTAGGGGACAGCCGGGGCACTGAAGCTTTCTTT.

In its sample, this clonotype was seen many times. V is TRBV2 and J is TRBJ2-7; TRBD2 matches 10 bases. Germline-derived CDR1 and CDR2 are SNHLY and FYNNEI. The junction had 9 bases not matched to a gene; V was cut back by 10 bases and J by 0 bases. The CDR3 contains 15 residues. The CDR3 protein is CATQRTSGASYEQYF. The CDR3 DNA follows: TGTGCCACCCAACGGACTAGCGGAGCCTCCTACGAGCAGTACTTC.

The rearrangement uses TRBV7-2 and TRBJ2-4; the D call may be TRBD1 or TRBD2 (7 bases each). Deletions cut 5 bases from V and 1 base from J, with 15 bases between. The CDR3 loop spans 16 amino acids. The germline V gene has CDR1 SGHTA and CDR2 FQGNSA. The CDR3: CASSPSGTAAKNIQYF. Here the CDR3 DNA reads TGTGCCAGCAGCCCAAGCGGGACAGCCGCCAAAAACATTCAGTACTTC.

About this clonotype itself: One junction end disagrees with the germline gene, perhaps due to a read error. The J gene is TRBJ2-1, the V gene TRBV5-1, with TRBD1 as a possible D gene (6 bases). The CDR3 sequence is 14 residues long. In germline, CDR1 is SGHRS, CDR2 YFSETQ. The CDR3 DNA follows: TGCGCCAGCAGCTTAGGGACAAGGAACAATGAGCGGTTCTTC. Protein: CASSLGTRNNERFF.

In this sample, this clonotype turned up a few times. The chain carries TRBV28 and TRBJ2-3, with TRBD2 matching over 12 bases. The CDR3 length is 15 residues. The J segment lost 4 bases and the V segment lost 6 bases, leaving 5 bases of the junction unmatched. Germline CDR1 and CDR2: MDHEN and SYDVKM. The CDR3, as DNA: TGTGCCAGCAGCCCCCCTAGCGGGAGGGCAGATACGCAGTATTTT. Protein: CASSPPSGRADTQYF.

This clonotype was seen repeatedly, ten times or more. CDR3 region: CASSILAREQYF. The DNA for the CDR3 is TGTGCCAGCAGCATACTAGCCCGGGAGCAGTACTTC. V usage is TRBV7-9 and J usage is TRBJ2-7, with a tentative D call TRBD2 (6 bases). The CDR3 has 12 amino acids. Germline lookup yields CDR1 SEHNR and CDR2 FQNEAQ (reference sequence). V was shortened by 5 bases and J by 7 bases, with 12 bases between the two germline ends. Drawing the rest from reference TRBV7-9 and TRBJ2-7, the complete variable domain is DTGVSQNPRHKITKRGQNVTFRCDPISEHNRLYWYRQTLGQGPEFLTYFQNEAQLEKSRLLSDRFSAERPKGSFSTLEIQRTEQGDSAMYLCASSILAREQYFGPGTRLTVT.

The genes are TRBV6-2 or TRBV6-3 and TRBJ2-2, with 9 bases identical to TRBD1. CDR1 and CDR2 from the germline V gene are MNHEY and SVGEGT. The CDR3 runs to 16 residues. Losses at the gene ends were 5 bases for V and 7 bases for J; bases not matched to a gene: 11. The CDR3 sequence: CASSSRDRVKGGELFF. CDR3 DNA sequence: TGTGCCAGCAGTAGCCGGGACAGGGTCAAAGGCGGGGAGCTGTTTTTT.

The chain combines TRBV5-1 with TRBJ2-1, with 7 positions matching TRBD2. This CDR3 is 15 amino acids long. Germline V gives CDR1 SGHRS, CDR2 YFSETQ. V gave up 4 bases and J gave up 7 bases; unmatched junction bases: 11. The CDR3 here is CASSKGGSSGNEQFF. The CDR3, as DNA: TGCGCCAGCAGCAAGGGAGGGTCCTCAGGGAATGAGCAGTTCTTC.

This clonotype was seen at least ten times. The junction departs from the called germline gene at one end, perhaps through a read error. This chain joins TRBV4-1 and TRBJ2-3; D gene uncertain. There are 12 residues in the CDR3. The V gene's germline CDR1 is MGHRA and CDR2 YSYEKL. Here the CDR3 reads CASSQATDTQYF. The CDR3 nucleotides are TGTGCCAGCAGCCAAGCTACAGATACGCAGTATTTT.

This clonotype has a count of ten or more. The chain uses TRBV12-3 or TRBV12-4 and TRBJ1-2, with TRBD1 matching 9 bases. V lost 7 bases to trimming and J lost 1 base; unmatched junction nucleotides: 7. This CDR3 spans 15 amino acids. CDR3 region: CASIATGGRNYGYTF. The CDR3 nucleotides are TGTGCCAGCATAGCAACAGGGGGCCGTAACTATGGCTACACCTTC.

This rearrangement joins TRBV15 to TRBJ2-3; D not resolved. Trimming shortened V by 0 bases and J by 9 bases, and 10 bases separated the two germline ends. Germline CDR1 and CDR2: LNHNV and YYDKDF (reference sequence). The CDR3 contains 13 residues. The CDR3 is CATSREWEGTQYF. The CDR3 DNA is TGTGCCACCAGCAGAGAATGGGAAGGCACGCAGTATTTT.

This clonotype was observed many times. This chain connects TRBV3-1 to TRBJ2-1; possibly TRBD2 for D (5 bases). The germline CDR1 and CDR2 sequences are LGHDT and YNNKEL (reference sequence). This CDR3 is built from 14 residues. The germline V and J ends were trimmed by 5 bases and 7 bases, with 15 bases remaining between them. CDR3 loop: CASSSPRRDNEQFF. In DNA, the CDR3 is TGTGCCAGCAGCTCGCCCCGACGGGATAATGAGCAGTTCTTC.

This clonotype was seen ten or more times. The gene calls are TRBV7-2 and TRBJ1-4; D not certain. Germline V gene data show CDR1 as SGHTA and CDR2 as FQGNSA. V was cut by 5 bases and J by 0 bases, with 10 bases left in between. The CDR3 extends over 15 amino acids. In nucleotides, the CDR3 is TGTGCCAGCAGCATAATTCTTGCAACTAATGAAAAACTGTTTTTT. Protein sequence: CASSIILATNEKLFF.

This clonotype was detected ten times or more. The chain recombines TRBV7-9 with TRBJ1-2; D not certain. The V gene lost 1 base and the J gene lost 0 bases, with 6 bases spanning the gap. This CDR3 spans 14 amino acids. CDR1 is SEHNR, CDR2 FQNEAQ, per germline (reference sequence). In DNA, the CDR3 is TGTGCCAGCAGCTTAGAAATTGCTAACTATGGCTACACCTTC. This gives the protein CASSLEIANYGYTF.

This clonotype was seen more than once but under ten times. The chain has TRBV7-9 and TRBJ2-1, with TRBD2 matching over 12 bases. The CDR3 is 15 residues long. CDR1 and CDR2 from the germline V gene are SEHNR and FQNEAQ (reference sequence). The V and J ends lost 5 bases and 15 bases, in that order; junction bases with no gene match: 14. CDR3 loop: CASSEEYASGREAFF. CDR3 DNA: TGTGCCAGCAGCGAGGAATACGCTAGCGGGAGGGAGGCGTTCTTC.

V and J are TRBV4-3 and TRBJ1-2; D uncertain. CDR3 size: 17 residues. V was trimmed by 0 bases and J by 1 base, leaving 15 bases between them. Germline-derived CDR1 and CDR2 are LGHNA and YSLEER. As DNA, the CDR3 is TGCGCCAGCAGCCAAGATAGGGCACAACAAAGTAACTATGGCTACACCTTC. Protein: CASSQDRAQQSNYGYTF.